The 22 T cell receptor beta chains given below trace back to one sample, sequenced in a study of blood T cell repertoires in COVID-19. Using immunoSEQ multiplex PCR, the repertoire was profiled, and TCRdb retains in-frame clones only, with some absent. The sample has just under 150,000 clones; around 87% are singletons. Sequences were obtained from peripheral blood. These receptors were obtained from a man aged 50 or older who had recovered from COVID-19.

The V gene is TRBV6-2 or TRBV6-3, the J gene TRBJ2-7, with D possibly TRBD2 on 6 matching bases. The CDR3 has 13 residues. Germline lookup yields CDR1 MNHEY and CDR2 SVGEGT. V lost 3 bases to trimming and J lost 8 bases, with 14 bases between them. DNA for the CDR3: TGTGCCAGCAGTTATACACCGGGGGTACAGCAGTACTTC. Protein product: CASSYTPGVQQYF.

The chain has TRBV6-1 and TRBJ2-6; D not resolved. Germline-derived CDR1 and CDR2 are MNHNS and SASEGT. This CDR3 spans 18 amino acids. The V end was cut by 4 bases, the J end by 2 bases, with 18 bases between. CDR3 sequence (DNA): TGTGCCAGCAGTGTGACTCCCCCACTTCAACCTGGGGCCAACGTCCTGACTTTC. Translated: CASSVTPPLQPGANVLTF.

This chain joins TRBV7-9 and TRBJ1-1; weak D call: TRBD1 (5 bases). Trimming pared 3 bases from V and 4 bases from J, leaving 12 bases between. The CDR3 has 14 residues. Per germline, CDR1 SEHNR and CDR2 FQNEAQ (reference sequence). CDR3 sequence reads: CASSFSRVSTEAFF. The CDR3 DNA reads as TGTGCCAGCAGCTTTAGCAGGGTCAGCACTGAAGCTTTCTTT.

This chain connects TRBV6-5 to TRBJ1-3, with 7 bases that match TRBD1. Germline V lookup: CDR1 MNHEY, CDR2 SVGAGI. The CDR3 runs 15 residues. The trim removed 7 bases at V and 4 bases at J, leaving 10 bases unmatched. The CDR3, as DNA: TGTGCCAGCATCTCCGACAGGGTCCCAGGAAACACCATATATTTT. It translates to CASISDRVPGNTIYF.

The CDR3 region is CASSQVRAGGLLPDTQYF. The CDR3 region has the DNA TGCGCCAGCAGCCAAGTAAGAGCGGGGGGGCTGCTGCCAGATACGCAGTATTTT. The chain recombines TRBV4-1 with TRBJ2-3, with TRBD2 identical over 10 bases. The CDR3 runs 18 residues. With V trimmed by 1 base and J by 4 bases, 11 bases remained unmatched. Germline CDR1 reads MGHRA; CDR2 reads YSYEKL.

The rearrangement uses TRBV6-4 and TRBJ2-7; D might be TRBD2 (5 bases). V lost 0 bases, J lost 0 bases, and 9 bases lay in between. This CDR3 is built from 15 residues. Germline CDR1 and CDR2: MRHNA and SNTAGT. In DNA, the CDR3 is TGTGCCAGCAGTGACTCAAGGAGGACCTCCTACGAGCAGTACTTC. The encoded protein is CASSDSRRTSYEQYF.

The chain uses TRBV28 and TRBJ1-2, with 11 bases matching TRBD1. CDR1 is MDHEN, CDR2 SYDVKM, per germline. V shed 4 bases, J shed 6 bases, and the junction held 7 bases outside the gene matches. This CDR3 is 15 amino acids long. This CDR3 is CASSSGQGVRNGYTF. DNA for the CDR3: TGTGCCAGCAGTTCGGGACAGGGGGTTAGAAATGGCTACACCTTC.

This clone was detected only a few times. V usage is TRBV6-2 or TRBV6-3 and J usage is TRBJ1-5, with 7 positions matching TRBD1. The CDR3 spans 14 residues. V gave up 6 bases and J gave up 3 bases; unmatched junction bases: 5. Per the germline V gene, CDR1 is MNHEY and CDR2 is SVGEGT. The CDR3 coding sequence is TGTGCCAGCAGCAAGACAGGGATCAATCAGCCCCAGCATTTT. This encodes CASSKTGINQPQHF.

This chain connects TRBV27 to TRBJ2-6; a possible D gene is TRBD2 (5 bases). CDR1 is MNHEY and CDR2 is SMNVEV in the germline V gene (reference sequence). Trimming cost V 4 bases and J 4 bases, with 11 bases left between them. This CDR3 has 15 amino acids. CDR3 sequence: CASSSTSAGANVLTF. The CDR3 DNA follows: TGTGCCAGCAGTTCAACTAGTGCCGGGGCCAACGTCCTGACTTTC.

DNA for the CDR3: TGTGCCAGCAGTAAAACCGGGACAGGGGTTTATGGCTACACCTTC. As protein: CASSKTGTGVYGYTF. J is TRBJ1-2 and V is TRBV6-5, with 10 bases fitting TRBD1. CDR3 length: 15 amino acids. The trim removed 5 bases at V and 5 bases at J, leaving 8 bases unmatched. Germline CDR1 MNHEY, CDR2 SVGAGI.

This chain links TRBV6-4 with TRBJ2-3; 7 bases agree with TRBD1. The CDR3 has 15 residues. Trimming cost V 2 bases and J 2 bases; bases outside gene matches: 4. Germline assignment: CDR1 MRHNA and CDR2 SNTAGT. The CDR3 DNA follows: TGTGCCAGCAGTGACGGACAGGCGGACACAGATACGCAGTATTTT. Translated: CASSDGQADTDTQYF.

This clone was observed a few times. V is TRBV7-9 and J is TRBJ1-6, with TRBD1 matching 7 bases. The CDR3 runs 14 residues. The ends lost 2 bases at V and 10 bases at J; junction bases unmatched: 5. Per germline, CDR1 SEHNR and CDR2 FQNEAQ (reference sequence). This CDR3 reads CASSLRQGDSPLHF. Here the CDR3 DNA reads TGTGCCAGCAGCTTAAGGCAGGGGGACTCACCCCTCCACTTT.

J is TRBJ1-2 and V is TRBV5-4; 8 bases match TRBD1. The CDR3 length is 13 residues. V lost 3 bases to trimming and J lost 7 bases; unmatched junction nucleotides: 5. Germline V gene lookup returns CDR1 SGHNT and CDR2 YYREEE (reference sequence). CDR3 coding DNA: TGTGCCAGCAGCTCGACAGGGGTTGGTGGCTACACCTTC. It encodes CASSSTGVGGYTF.

The V call is TRBV5-4, the J call TRBJ2-3; maybe TRBD2 (5 bases). Germline V gives CDR1 SGHNT, CDR2 YYREEE (reference sequence). The ends were cut back, 0 bases at V and 5 bases at J, with 10 bases in the middle. The CDR3 length is 14 residues. The CDR3 DNA is TGTGCCAGCAGCTTGGAACGGGCGGGAGATACGCAGTATTTT. Protein sequence: CASSLERAGDTQYF.

The chain uses TRBV3-1 (or the pseudogene TRBV3-2) and TRBJ1-2, with a possible D match to TRBD1 (5 bases). The CDR3 covers 13 residues. The germline V and J ends were trimmed by 0 bases and 7 bases, with 9 bases remaining between them. The germline V gene encodes CDR1 LGHDT and CDR2 YNNKEL (reference sequence). The CDR3 nucleotides read TGTGCCAGCAGCCAAGAGCAGGGACTTGGCTACACCTTC. This gives the protein CASSQEQGLGYTF.

This clone was seen a few times. V is TRBV10-2 and J is TRBJ2-2, with D possibly TRBD1 on 6 matching bases. This CDR3 has 15 residues. The germline CDR1 and CDR2 sequences are WSHSY and SAAADI. V gave up 6 bases and J gave up 0 bases, with 11 bases separating them. In DNA, the CDR3 is TGCGCCAGCAGGCGACAGGAGGCGAACACCGGGGAGCTGTTTTTT. This encodes CASRRQEANTGELFF.

The chain joins TRBV4-3 to TRBJ1-1; no reliable D call. Between the trimmed V and J ends, which lost 1 base and 0 bases, there was a span of 6 bases. CDR1 and CDR2 from the germline V gene are LGHNA and YSLEER. CDR3 size: 14 residues. The DNA for the CDR3 is TGCGCCAGCAGCCAAGTGACACTGAACACTGAAGCTTTCTTT. Its translation: CASSQVTLNTEAFF.

V usage is TRBV9 and J usage is TRBJ1-6; TRBD1 matches 9 bases. This CDR3 spans 14 amino acids. The V gene's germline CDR1 is SGDLS and CDR2 YYNGEE. Trimming removed 4 bases from V and 8 bases from J; junction bases left unmatched: 4. CDR3 loop: CASSLRQGDSPLHF. The CDR3, as DNA: TGTGCCAGCAGCCTCCGACAGGGGGATTCACCCCTCCACTTT.

The chain carries TRBV3-1 (or the pseudogene TRBV3-2) and TRBJ1-6; 7 nucleotides align to TRBD1. The CDR3 consists of 15 residues. V was pared by 3 bases and J by 8 bases, with 7 bases of the junction left unmatched. Germline V gene lookup returns CDR1 LGHDT and CDR2 YNNKEL (reference sequence). The CDR3 loop reads CASSQTGNNDSPLHF. The CDR3 bases are TGTGCCAGCAGCCAGACAGGGAATAACGATTCACCCCTCCACTTT.

The chain carries TRBV6-1 and TRBJ2-5; TRBD2 aligns across 7 bases. With 1 base clipped from V and 9 bases from J, the junction kept 17 bases outside the gene matches. In germline, CDR1 is MNHNS, CDR2 SASEGT. The CDR3 is 17 amino acids. The CDR3, as DNA: TGTGCCAGCAGTGAAGGATTCGAGCGGGGAGGCGGTCAGGCCCAGTACTTC. Its translation: CASSEGFERGGGQAQYF.

This chain connects TRBV4-3 to TRBJ1-2; the match to TRBD1 covers 7 bases. The CDR3 contains 16 residues. Per germline, CDR1 LGHNA and CDR2 YSLEER. Trimming at V came to 0 bases and at J to 3 bases, leaving 7 bases not matched to a gene. DNA of the CDR3: TGCGCCAGCAGCCAAGATCTGACAGGGTATCACTATGGCTACACCTTC. It yields the protein CASSQDLTGYHYGYTF.

This sequence joins TRBV9 and TRBJ1-5; 11 nucleotides agree with TRBD1. The CDR3 covers 16 residues. Per the germline V gene, CDR1 is SGDLS and CDR2 is YYNGEE. With 3 bases clipped from V and 1 base from J, the junction kept 3 bases outside the gene matches. The CDR3 sequence is CASSAGTGGSNQPQHF. CDR3 coding DNA: TGTGCCAGCAGCGCTGGGACAGGGGGAAGCAATCAGCCCCAGCATTTT. Complete variable domain (other parts from reference TRBV9 and TRBJ1-5): DSGVTQTPKHLITATGQRVTLRCSPRSGDLSVYWYQQSLDQGLQFLIQYYNGEERAKGNILERFSAQQFPDLHSELNLSSLELGDSALYFCASSAGTGGSNQPQHFGDGTRLSIL.